The 5 T cell receptor beta chains below all came from one sample that was sequenced in a study of blood T cells in healthy people across ages. A second roughly 7 to 11 cycle PCR used barcoded and J-beta primers. One entry per CDR3 protein results from TCRdb running MiXCR on the 5' RACE reads. The sample has about 1.4 million distinct CDR3 sequences, 59% seen once. The sample consisted of blood. These TCRs come from a man in his late teens or twenties in good health.

Of note for this clonotype: Relative to the germline gene, one junction end is altered; a read error may explain this. The gene calls are TRBV29-1 and TRBJ2-3; weak D call: TRBD2 (7 bases). Germline-derived CDR1 and CDR2 are SQVTM and ANQGSEA. This CDR3 is 16 amino acids long. CDR3 sequence reads: CSVLSASGGRTDAQYF. The DNA for the CDR3 is TGCAGCGTCCTAAGCGCTAGCGGAGGGAGGACAGATGCGCAGTATTTT.

The chain carries TRBV5-5 and TRBJ2-3; 7 bases fit TRBD2. The ends lost 1 base at V and 4 bases at J; junction bases unmatched: 9. The CDR3 loop spans 16 amino acids. CDR1 is SGHKS and CDR2 is YYEKEE in the germline V gene (reference sequence). This CDR3 is CASSLRGGLAADTQYF. The CDR3 DNA follows: TGTGCCAGCAGCTTGAGGGGCGGTCTAGCGGCAGATACGCAGTATTTT.

The chain couples TRBV27 to TRBJ2-7, with 7 bases identical to TRBD1. The CDR3 loop spans 15 amino acids. V lost 5 bases, J lost 2 bases, and 9 bases stayed unmatched. Looked up from germline, CDR1 is MNHEY and CDR2 is SMNVEV (reference sequence). CDR3 sequence: CASSLTGDPTYEQYF. CDR3 bases: TGTGCCAGCAGTCTCACAGGGGACCCCACCTACGAGCAGTACTTC.

The CDR3 DNA follows: TGTGCCAGCAGTTTCCAGGTTTACACTGAAGCTTTCTTT. Translated, it gives CASSFQVYTEAFF. The chain is built from TRBV27 and TRBJ1-1; D unresolved. CDR3 length: 13 amino acids. Germline lookup yields CDR1 MNHEY and CDR2 SMNVEV (reference sequence). The V gene lost 3 bases and the J gene lost 3 bases, with 8 bases spanning the gap.

J is TRBJ2-7 and V is TRBV20-1, with a tentative D call TRBD1 (5 bases). V shed 7 bases and J shed 0 bases, with 13 bases lying between them. The CDR3 has 13 residues. Per the germline V gene, CDR1 is DFQATT and CDR2 is SNEGSKA (reference sequence). The CDR3 sequence: CSGVKDSSYEQYF. CDR3 coding DNA: TGCAGTGGGGTAAAAGACAGCTCCTACGAGCAGTACTTC.